These 19 T cell receptor beta chains were sequenced from one sample in a study of blood T cells in healthy people across ages. The use of a sample-barcoded 5' primer and a J-beta primer mix characterized a second PCR of roughly 6 to 11 cycles. A single record per CDR3 protein comes from TCRdb applying MiXCR to the 5' RACE reads. This table holds over 1.5 million distinct CDR3 sequences, around 48% found once. Sequenced material: blood. The source is a woman in her forties in good health.

This clonotype was counted once. This chain links TRBV11-1 with TRBJ2-7; a weak D match, TRBD2 (5 bases). V was shortened by 1 base and J by 3 bases, with 10 bases between the two germline ends. Germline-derived CDR1 and CDR2 are SGHAT and FQDESV (reference sequence). The CDR3 totals 14 residues. The CDR3 loop reads CASSLDVGVYEQYF. Here the CDR3 DNA reads TGTGCCAGCAGCTTAGACGTCGGGGTCTACGAGCAGTACTTC.

This clonotype was counted many times. This chain joins TRBV7-2 and TRBJ2-7, with 14 bases aligning to TRBD2. With V trimmed by 1 base and J by 4 bases, 0 bases remained unmatched. The CDR3 sequence is 15 residues long. Germline V lookup: CDR1 SGHTA, CDR2 FQGNSA. The CDR3 DNA sequence: TGTGCCAGCAGCTTAGGACTAGCGGGGGGGTACGAGCAGTACTTC. Translated, it gives CASSLGLAGGYEQYF.

This clonotype was detected only once. V is TRBV11-1 and J is TRBJ2-3, with TRBD1 identical over 10 bases. CDR1 and CDR2 (germline): SGHAT, FQDESV (reference sequence). V dropped 1 base and J dropped 6; count of bases not matched to a gene: 7. The length of the CDR3 is 16 residues. CDR3 protein: CASSLGGRDRGDTQYF. Written as DNA, the CDR3 is TGTGCCAGCAGCTTAGGAGGAAGGGACAGGGGTGATACGCAGTATTTT.

This clonotype was counted a single time. At one end, the junction sequence differs from germline, possibly due to a read error. V is TRBV4-3 and J is TRBJ2-1; D gene uncertain. The CDR3 has 13 amino acids. Germline-derived CDR1 and CDR2 are LGHNA and YSLEER. For the CDR3, the DNA is TGCGCCAGCTGCCAAGATGGCGAGAAAGAGCAGTTCTTC. Its translation: CASCQDGEKEQFF.

In its sample, this clonotype was seen once. The V call is TRBV7-2, the J call TRBJ1-6; unclear D gene. The CDR3 contains 16 residues. The V and J ends lost 3 bases and 8 bases respectively, with 17 bases between them. Per germline, CDR1 SGHTA and CDR2 FQGNSA. The CDR3 sequence is CASSLTLQLTDSPLHF. The CDR3 DNA is TGTGCCAGCAGCTTGACCCTACAGCTAACGGATTCACCCCTCCACTTT. Full variable domain (remainder filled in from reference TRBV7-2 and TRBJ1-6): GAGVSQSPSNKVTEKGKDVELRCDPISGHTALYWYRQSLGQGLEFLIYFQGNSAPDKSGLPSDRFSAERTGGSVSTLTIQRTQQEDSAVYLCASSLTLQLTDSPLHFGNGTRLTVT.

V and J are TRBV7-2 and TRBJ1-1, with 8 bases matching TRBD1. There are 16 residues in the CDR3. V was pared by 5 bases and J by 1 base, with 9 bases of the junction left unmatched. CDR1 SGHTA and CDR2 FQGNSA come from the germline V gene. CDR3 loop: CASSPSPGTGNTEAFF. The CDR3 DNA is TGTGCCAGCAGCCCCAGTCCCGGGACAGGGAACACTGAAGCTTTCTTT.

The chain uses TRBV6-7 and TRBJ2-3; 8 bases map to TRBD1. TRBV6-7 is treated as an ORF (open reading frame) with a function not yet certain. The CDR3 runs 15 residues. With V trimmed by 9 bases and J by 4 bases, 12 bases remained unmatched. The CDR3 nucleotides read TGTGCCAGACCTATTTGGACAGGGCCCCCAGATACGCAGTATTTT. Protein: CARPIWTGPPDTQYF.

The J gene is TRBJ1-6, the V gene TRBV20-1, with D perhaps matching TRBD1 (6 bases). Looked up from germline, CDR1 is DFQATT and CDR2 is SNEGSKA (reference sequence). The CDR3 runs to 16 residues. Trimming removed 1 base from V and 4 bases from J, with 14 bases in between. This CDR3 reads CSARVSGEDYNSPLHF. The CDR3 coding sequence is TGCAGTGCTAGAGTGTCAGGGGAGGATTATAATTCACCCCTCCACTTT.

This clonotype was found a few times. The chain is built from TRBV10-1 and TRBJ2-5, with 9 bases that match TRBD2. The V and J ends lost 6 bases and 0 bases, in that order; junction bases with no gene match: 11. The CDR3 is 17 residues long. In germline, CDR1 is WNHNN, CDR2 SYGVQD (reference sequence). The DNA for the CDR3 is TGCGCCAGCAGCCCCGGGGTAGCGGGGGTTTACCAAGAGACCCAGTACTTC. This translates into CASSPGVAGVYQETQYF.

The gene calls are TRBV5-5 and TRBJ2-5; the D is unclear. V was pared by 4 bases and J by 1 base, with 17 bases between. This CDR3 comprises 16 residues. CDR1 is SGHKS and CDR2 is YYEKEE in the germline V gene (reference sequence). Here the CDR3 DNA reads TGTGCCAGCAGCCCACGACAAGCCCGATTCCAAGAGACCCAGTACTTC. Its translation: CASSPRQARFQETQYF. The variable domain in full, with the rest retrieved from reference TRBV5-5 and TRBJ2-5, is DAGVTQSPTHLIKTRGQQVTLRCSPISGHKSVSWYQQVLGQGPQFIFQYYEKEERGRGNFPDRFSARQFPNYSSELNVNALLLGDSALYLCASSPRQARFQETQYFGPGTRLLVL.

The rearrangement links TRBV28 to TRBJ2-5; perhaps TRBD1 as D (6 bases). This CDR3 has 14 residues. Germline CDR1 and CDR2: MDHEN and SYDVKM. Between the trimmed V and J ends, which lost 5 bases and 0 bases, there was a span of 10 bases. DNA for the CDR3: TGTGCCAGCAGTGGGACACACTACCAAGAGACCCAGTACTTC. Translating gives CASSGTHYQETQYF.

The rearrangement links TRBV6-2 or TRBV6-3 to TRBJ2-5; no firm D call. The V gene lost 8 bases and the J gene lost 1 base, with 5 bases spanning the gap. Germline V gives CDR1 MNHEY, CDR2 SVGEGT. The CDR3 is 11 residues long. The CDR3 loop is CASGPQETQYF. CDR3 sequence (DNA): TGTGCCAGCGGGCCCCAAGAGACCCAGTACTTC.

The rearrangement links TRBV7-9 to TRBJ2-4, with 9 positions matching TRBD1. V lost 4 bases, J lost 4 bases, and 11 bases stayed unmatched. The CDR3 contains 17 residues. CDR1 and CDR2 (germline): SEHNR, FQNEAQ (reference sequence). The CDR3 coding sequence is TGTGCCAGCAGCTCATATGGCACGGGGACAGGGAAAAACATTCAGTACTTC. It is translated as CASSSYGTGTGKNIQYF.

The chain is built from TRBV29-1 and TRBJ2-5; 10 bases map to TRBD2. The germline CDR1 and CDR2 sequences are SQVTM and ANQGSEA. The CDR3 contains 15 residues. Trimming took 6 bases from V and 6 from J; bases not matched to a gene: 13. Written as DNA, the CDR3 is TGCAGCGTCGTATGGGGAGCGGGGGGGCCACAGACCCAGTACTTC. Translating it yields CSVVWGAGGPQTQYF.

The chain combines TRBV20-1 with TRBJ2-1, with 10 bases that match TRBD2. The CDR3 has 15 amino acids. CDR1 is DFQATT and CDR2 is SNEGSKA in the germline V gene (reference sequence). The J segment lost 7 bases and the V segment lost 3 bases, leaving 9 bases of the junction unmatched. The CDR3 reads CSASSGGASGNEQFF. The CDR3 DNA reads TGCAGTGCTAGCAGCGGGGGGGCATCAGGAAATGAGCAGTTCTTC.

As regards this clonotype: Being one base from a much bigger clone, this may be a read error. The chain links TRBV7-2 to TRBJ2-3; D call uncertain. Germline V gene lookup returns CDR1 SGHTA and CDR2 FQGNSA. CDR3 length equals 12 residues. The V end lost 4 bases, the J end lost 6 bases, and 8 bases lay between the germline ends. CDR3 bases: TGTGCCAGCAGCTCAAGATTTGATACGCAGTATTTT. It encodes CASSSRFDTQYF.

This chain links TRBV7-6 with TRBJ2-1; TRBD1 matches at 11 bases. The J segment lost 7 bases and the V segment lost 5 bases, leaving 7 bases of the junction unmatched. The CDR3 extends over 15 amino acids. Germline CDR1 is SGHVS and CDR2 is FNYEAQ. CDR3 in DNA: TGTGCCAGCAGCCGCGGGACAGGGGGAATGAATGAGCAGTTCTTC. The encoded protein is CASSRGTGGMNEQFF.

The V and J genes are TRBV7-2 and TRBJ2-4; D assignment may be TRBD1 or TRBD2 (5 bases each). The CDR3 has 14 residues. Germline CDR1 SGHTA, CDR2 FQGNSA. Trimming shortened V by 1 base and J by 13 bases, and 17 bases separated the two germline ends. The CDR3 DNA sequence: TGTGCCAGCAGCTTAGATGGGGGTTACCGAGCGCAGTACTTC. This sequence encodes CASSLDGGYRAQYF. The variable domain in full, with the rest retrieved from reference TRBV7-2 and TRBJ2-4, is GAGVSQSPSNKVTEKGKDVELRCDPISGHTALYWYRQSLGQGLEFLIYFQGNSAPDKSGLPSDRFSAERTGGSVSTLTIQRTQQEDSAVYLCASSLDGGYRAQYFGAGTRLSVL.

For this clonotype: This may come from a read error, since a much larger clone is one base off. V and J are TRBV29-1 and TRBJ2-7, with a possible D match to TRBD1 (5 bases). CDR1 and CDR2 (germline): SQVTM, ANQGSEA. The CDR3 consists of 14 residues. Trimming pared 4 bases from V and 6 bases from J, leaving 19 bases between. The CDR3 bases are TGCAGCGTTGTGACAGTCATTACTCCTAGCGAGCAGTACTTC. Its translation is CSVVTVITPSEQYF.